This T cell receptor beta chain was recovered during a study of OX40 agonist ivuxolimab in advanced cancers. Background on the study: Among those enrolled, mean age was roughly 55 years (range about 23 to 85) and 82.7% were male.

Findings and limits, study-wide: The authors also found low normalized T-cell clonal expansion in some nonresponders. Mean expanded clone counts were higher in CD8+ than CD4+ T cells. Dosing at 0.1 to 3.0 mg/kg was accompanied by clonal expansion of CD4+ and CD8+ blood T cells by week 6.

The V gene's germline CDR1 is SGHRS and CDR2 YFSETQ. There are 14 residues in the CDR3. The V end was cut by 0 bases, the J end by 1 base, with 7 bases between. TCRdb's table, derived via immunoSEQ multiplex PCR, lists solely in-frame clones and lacks some. The sample gives 50,000 to 65,000 clones, around four fifths of which show up once; 0.75% is in the top ten. In regard to this clone: Its antigen is unidentified.

This material consisted of CD4+ or CD8+ T cells sorted from blood, taken in a trial of the OX40 agonist ivuxolimab. The source of this sequence is an adult with an advanced solid tumor such as melanoma, head and neck, liver or kidney cancer. The genes are TRBV5-1 and TRBJ1-2; D gene unclear. In DNA form, the CDR3 reads TGCGCCAGCAGCTTGGATTCGGTTAACTATGGCTACACCTTC. Encoded protein: CASSLDSVNYGYTF.